Below are 15 T cell receptor beta chains sequenced from a single sample in a study of cytomegalovirus exposure and HLA in healthy donors. Primers included in the PCR were 60 Vbeta and 13 Jbeta primers. Clones were sequenced by immunoSEQ multiplex PCR, and TCRdb holds only the in-frame ones, with some missing. Among over 75,000 clones, over 60% were seen once, and the ten largest hold 16%. The sequencing sample was made of PBMCs. These receptors were obtained from a man between 60 and 75 years old in good health and CMV-seropositive.

The chain is built from TRBV5-1 and TRBJ2-2, with TRBD1 as a possible D gene (6 bases). Germline V lookup: CDR1 SGHRS, CDR2 YFSETQ. The CDR3 loop spans 15 amino acids. V was cut by 4 bases and J by 3 bases, with 13 bases left in between. The DNA for the CDR3 is TGCGCCAGCAGCCCCACAGGGTTGGACACCGGGGAGCTGTTTTTT. Its protein is CASSPTGLDTGELFF.

The rearrangement joins TRBV6-1 to TRBJ2-1; 9 nucleotides line up with TRBD2. V was clipped by 9 bases and J by 9 bases; unmatched bases: 15. CDR1 is MNHNS and CDR2 is SASEGT in the germline V gene. CDR3 length: 15 residues. The CDR3 coding sequence is TGTGCCAGTACAACAGGGTCCAGCGGGGGGAGTGAGCAGTTCTTC. It encodes CASTTGSSGGSEQFF.

This rearrangement joins TRBV7-9 to TRBJ2-3; 8 nucleotides align to TRBD1. V dropped 5 bases and J dropped 4; count of bases not matched to a gene: 2. CDR1 SEHNR and CDR2 FQNEAQ come from the germline V gene (reference sequence). The CDR3 extends over 13 amino acids. CDR3 amino acids: CASSRTGPDTQYF. In nucleotides, the CDR3 is TGTGCCAGCAGCAGGACAGGGCCAGATACGCAGTATTTT. Together with reference TRBV7-9 and TRBJ2-3, the CDR3 gives the full variable domain: DTGVSQNPRHKITKRGQNVTFRCDPISEHNRLYWYRQTLGQGPEFLTYFQNEAQLEKSRLLSDRFSAERPKGSFSTLEIQRTEQGDSAMYLCASSRTGPDTQYFGPGTRLTVL.

The chain combines TRBV29-1 with TRBJ2-3, with 8 bases fitting TRBD1. Germline CDR1 SQVTM, CDR2 ANQGSEA. With V trimmed by 2 bases and J by 6 bases, 1 base remained unmatched. This CDR3 is 12 amino acids long. CDR3 loop: CSVEQGADTQYF. The CDR3 DNA is TGCAGCGTTGAACAGGGGGCGGATACGCAGTATTTT.

This clone is a singleton in its sample. This chain connects TRBV10-3 to TRBJ2-1; 14 nucleotides match TRBD2. The CDR3 runs 18 residues. The ends lost 0 bases at V and 7 bases at J; junction bases unmatched: 8. Germline V gene data show CDR1 as ENHRY and CDR2 as SYGVKD. The CDR3 protein is CAISESQGLAGGRNEQFF. CDR3 nucleotide sequence: TGTGCCATCAGTGAGTCTCAAGGACTAGCGGGGGGCCGGAATGAGCAGTTCTTC.

Comments on this clone: Mismatch with germline at one junction end may stem from a read error. CDR3 loop: CASSFGQGADNEQFF. The CDR3 DNA is TGTGCTAGCAGCTTTGGACAGGGGGCCGACAATGAGCAGTTCTTC. The rearrangement uses TRBV7-7 and TRBJ2-1, with 11 bases aligning to TRBD1. The CDR3 covers 15 residues. Per germline, CDR1 SSHAT and CDR2 FNYEAQ (reference sequence). Based on the CDR3 plus reference TRBV7-7 and TRBJ2-1, the full variable domain is GAGVSQSPRYKVTKRGQDVTLRCDPISSHATLYWYQQALGQGPEFLTYFNYEAQPDKSGLPSDRFSAERPEGSISTLTIQRTEQRDSAMYRCASSFGQGADNEQFFGPGTRLTVL.

This clone was observed once. A read error may produce the germline difference seen at one junction end. V is TRBV6-5 and J is TRBJ2-2; D remains ambiguous. The CDR3 runs 14 residues. Germline-derived CDR1 and CDR2 are MNHEY and SVGAGI. CDR3 in DNA: TGTGCCAGCAGTTACCCCGCTGACACGGGGGAGCTGTTTTTT. As protein: CASSYPADTGELFF.

This chain uses TRBV27 with TRBJ2-7; a possible D gene is TRBD1 (5 bases). This CDR3 has 15 residues. The V gene's germline CDR1 is MNHEY and CDR2 SMNVEV (reference sequence). Trimming removed 2 bases at V and 3 bases at J, with 14 bases between. This CDR3 reads CASSLRQTLGYEQYF. CDR3 nucleotides: TGTGCCAGCAGTTTACGACAGACCCTCGGCTACGAGCAGTACTTC.

This chain connects TRBV29-1 to TRBJ2-5, with TRBD1 identical over 11 bases. V was clipped by 8 bases and J by 1 base; unmatched bases: 27. Germline V gives CDR1 SQVTM, CDR2 ANQGSEA. The CDR3 is made up of 21 amino acids. CDR3 sequence: CSFSAPRTGGLEGWSQETQYF. For the CDR3, the DNA is TGCAGCTTTTCGGCACCCAGGACAGGGGGCTTAGAGGGCTGGTCCCAAGAGACCCAGTACTTC.

Worth noting for this clone: At one boundary the junction diverges from the germline segment, which might be a read error. The genes are TRBV4-3 and TRBJ2-7; D might be TRBD1 (6 bases). The CDR3 sequence is 15 residues long. Looked up from germline, CDR1 is LGHNA and CDR2 is YSLEER. For the CDR3, the DNA is TGCGTCAGCAGCCAATTGAGGGACACATCCTACGAGCAGTACTTC. Translating gives CVSSQLRDTSYEQYF.

The chain joins TRBV6-1 to TRBJ2-5; 7 bases align to TRBD2. This CDR3 has 14 amino acids. Germline CDR1 is MNHNS and CDR2 is SASEGT. Trimming at V came to 5 bases and at J to 0 bases, leaving 3 bases not matched to a gene. CDR3 DNA sequence: TGTGCCAGCAGTCCCGGGACTAACCAAGAGACCCAGTACTTC. This gives the protein CASSPGTNQETQYF.

This clone is a singleton in its sample. An end of the junction differs from the germline gene, which may be a read error. V and J are TRBV27 and TRBJ2-1, with 7 bases that match TRBD1. Germline-derived CDR1 and CDR2 are MNHEY and SMNVEV (reference sequence). The CDR3 loop spans 12 amino acids. The CDR3 protein is CASSLDDRVFIF. DNA for the CDR3: TGTGCCAGCAGTCTCGACGACAGGGTATTTATCTTC.

This chain joins TRBV28 and TRBJ2-7, with 8 bases matching TRBD1. V trimming: 4 bases; J trimming: 9 bases; junction bases outside the gene matches: 5. This CDR3 has 12 residues. Per germline, CDR1 MDHEN and CDR2 SYDVKM. The CDR3 sequence: CASSYQGARQYF. Here the CDR3 DNA reads TGTGCCAGCAGTTATCAGGGGGCGCGGCAGTACTTC.

The rearrangement links TRBV4-1 to TRBJ1-2, with D tentatively TRBD1 (5 bases). Looked up from germline, CDR1 is MGHRA and CDR2 is YSYEKL. V gave up 1 base and J gave up 7 bases, with 19 bases separating them. The CDR3 covers 16 residues. The chain's CDR3 is CASSQVSGGEGGGYTF. The CDR3 bases are TGCGCCAGCAGCCAAGTCAGCGGAGGGGAGGGAGGTGGCTACACCTTC.

V and J are TRBV7-9 and TRBJ1-3, with D tentatively TRBD1 (6 bases). The CDR3 spans 14 residues. Trimming stripped 5 bases from V and 1 base from J, with 9 bases between. CDR1 and CDR2 from the germline V gene are SEHNR and FQNEAQ (reference sequence). The CDR3 sequence: CASSPGASGNTIYF. CDR3 sequence (DNA): TGTGCCAGCAGCCCAGGGGCATCTGGAAACACCATATATTTT.